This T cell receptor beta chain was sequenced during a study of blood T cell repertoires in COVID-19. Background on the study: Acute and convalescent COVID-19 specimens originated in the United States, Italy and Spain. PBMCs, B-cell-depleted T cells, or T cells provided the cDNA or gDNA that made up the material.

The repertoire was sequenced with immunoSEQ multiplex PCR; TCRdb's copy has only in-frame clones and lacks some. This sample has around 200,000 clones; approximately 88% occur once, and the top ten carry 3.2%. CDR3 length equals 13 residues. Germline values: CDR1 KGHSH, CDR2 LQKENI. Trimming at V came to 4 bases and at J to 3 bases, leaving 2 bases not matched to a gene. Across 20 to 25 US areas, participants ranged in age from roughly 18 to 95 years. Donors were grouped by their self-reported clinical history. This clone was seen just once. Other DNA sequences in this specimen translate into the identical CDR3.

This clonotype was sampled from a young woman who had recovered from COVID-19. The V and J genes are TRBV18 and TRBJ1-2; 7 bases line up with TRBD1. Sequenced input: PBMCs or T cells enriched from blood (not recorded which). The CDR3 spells CASSRQGDYGYTF. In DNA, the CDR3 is TGTGCCAGCTCACGACAGGGTGACTATGGCTACACCTTC.